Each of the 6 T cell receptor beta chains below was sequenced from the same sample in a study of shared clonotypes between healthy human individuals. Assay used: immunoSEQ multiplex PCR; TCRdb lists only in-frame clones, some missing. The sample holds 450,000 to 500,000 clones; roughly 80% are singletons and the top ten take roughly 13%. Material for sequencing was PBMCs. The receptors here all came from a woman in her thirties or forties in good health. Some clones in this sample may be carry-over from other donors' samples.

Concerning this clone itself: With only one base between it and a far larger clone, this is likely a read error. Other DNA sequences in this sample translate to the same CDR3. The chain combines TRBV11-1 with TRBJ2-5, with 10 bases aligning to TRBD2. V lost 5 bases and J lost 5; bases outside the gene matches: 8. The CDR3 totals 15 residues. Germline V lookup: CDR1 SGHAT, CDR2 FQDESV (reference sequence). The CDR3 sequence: CASSATSGTFETQYF. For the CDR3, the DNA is TGTGCCAGCAGCGCAACTAGCGGGACGTTTGAGACCCAGTACTTC.

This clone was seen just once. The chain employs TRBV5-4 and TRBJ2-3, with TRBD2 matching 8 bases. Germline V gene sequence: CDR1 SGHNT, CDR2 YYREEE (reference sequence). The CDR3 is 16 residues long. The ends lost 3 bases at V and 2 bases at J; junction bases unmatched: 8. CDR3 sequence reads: CASSSGLDLATDTQYF. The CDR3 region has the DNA TGTGCCAGCAGCTCGGGACTAGACTTAGCCACAGATACGCAGTATTTT.

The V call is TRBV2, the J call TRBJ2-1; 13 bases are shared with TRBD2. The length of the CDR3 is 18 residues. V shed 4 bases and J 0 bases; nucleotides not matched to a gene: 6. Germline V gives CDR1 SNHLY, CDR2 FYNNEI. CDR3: CASSVRLAGGLSYNEQFF. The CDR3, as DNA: TGTGCCAGCAGTGTACGACTAGCGGGAGGCCTCTCCTACAATGAGCAGTTCTTC.

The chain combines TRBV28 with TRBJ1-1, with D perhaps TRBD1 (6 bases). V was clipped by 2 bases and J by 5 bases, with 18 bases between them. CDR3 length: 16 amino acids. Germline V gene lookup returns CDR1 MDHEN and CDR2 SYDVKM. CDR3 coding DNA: TGTGCCAGCAGTTTAGGGGGCCCGATGACGGCGACTGAAGCTTTCTTT. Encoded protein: CASSLGGPMTATEAFF.

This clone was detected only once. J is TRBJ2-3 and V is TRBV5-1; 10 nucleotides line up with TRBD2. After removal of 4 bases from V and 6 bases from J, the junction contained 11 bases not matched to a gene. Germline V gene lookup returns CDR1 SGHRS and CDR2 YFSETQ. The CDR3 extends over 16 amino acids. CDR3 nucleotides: TGCGCCAGCAGCCCGAACCGACTAGCGGGTGGGGATACGCAGTATTTT. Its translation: CASSPNRLAGGDTQYF. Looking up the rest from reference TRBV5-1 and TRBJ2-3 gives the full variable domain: KAGVTQTPRYLIKTRGQQVTLSCSPISGHRSVSWYQQTPGQGLQFLFEYFSETQRNKGNFPGRFSGRQFSNSRSEMNVSTLELGDSALYLCASSPNRLAGGDTQYFGPGTRLTVL.

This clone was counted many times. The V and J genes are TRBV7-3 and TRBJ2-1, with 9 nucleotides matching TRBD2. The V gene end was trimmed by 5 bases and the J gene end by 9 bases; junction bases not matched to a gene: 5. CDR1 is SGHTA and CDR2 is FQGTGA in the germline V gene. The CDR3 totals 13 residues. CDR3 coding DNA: TGTGCCAGCAGCAGTAGCGGGAGCACTGAGCAGTTCTTC. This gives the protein CASSSSGSTEQFF. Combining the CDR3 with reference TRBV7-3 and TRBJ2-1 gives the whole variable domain GAGVSQTPSNKVTEKGKYVELRCDPISGHTALYWYRQSLGQGPEFLIYFQGTGAADDSGLPNDRFFAVRPEGSVSTLKIQRTERGDSAVYLCASSSSGSTEQFFGPGTRLTVL.